The rows below give T cell receptor beta chains drawn from one sample of a study of blood T cell repertoires in COVID-19. Measured with immunoSEQ multiplex PCR; TCRdb has only the in-frame clones, and not every one. The table lists approximately 250,000 clones, around 82% of them singletons, with 8% to 9.5% in the top ten. Sequenced material: peripheral blood. The receptors shown here come from a human donor in a cohort sampled during active COVID-19. CDR3s include the opening cysteine and the closing phenylalanine or tryptophan. The D gene is left open where the match is weak. Size is omitted from some rows. Given values are once, few, many or a class for expanded clones.

DNA	CDR3	J	D	V	size
TGTGCCAGCAGCACCCGACTAGTAACGGATGAGCAGTTCTTC	CASSTRLVTDEQFF	TRBJ2-1	.	TRBV9	.
TGTGCCAGCAGCTCCACTGCTCATGGGGGGGAGACCCAGTACTTC	CASSSTAHGGETQYF	TRBJ2-5	.	TRBV3-1/TRBV3-2	.
TGTGCCATCAGTGAGTCGGGTGACAGGGGATCCAATCAGCCCCAGCATTTT	CAISESGDRGSNQPQHF	TRBJ1-5	TRBD1	TRBV10-3	.
TGTGCCAGCAGTTTTTTGGTCCCAACCACGGGAGAAAAACTGTTTTTT	CASSFLVPTTGEKLFF	TRBJ1-4	.	TRBV27	.
TGTGCCAGCAGCCCCTTGGCCAACGTCCTGACTTTC	CASSPLANVLTF	TRBJ2-6	.	TRBV11-2	.
TGTGCCAGTAGACCACAGGGAGTGAACACTGAAGCTTTCTTT	CASRPQGVNTEAFF	TRBJ1-1	.	TRBV19	.
TGTGCCAGCAGTTTATCTCCCCCCAATCAGCCCCAGCATTTT	CASSLSPPNQPQHF	TRBJ1-5	.	TRBV28	.
TGTGCCAGCAGCCAAGGTCGGGGGTTGAACTATGGCTACACCTTC	CASSQGRGLNYGYTF	TRBJ1-2	.	TRBV3-1/TRBV3-2	.
TGCGCCAGCAGCCTTGACAGTTATCAGCCCCAGCATTTT	CASSLDSYQPQHF	TRBJ1-5	.	TRBV4-1	.
TGTGCCAGCAGTTCGAGCCCGAACACTGAAGCTTTCTTT	CASSSSPNTEAFF	TRBJ1-1	.	TRBV6-5	few
TGTGCCAGCAGCCAAGACCGGAGACAGGAACGATTTGAAAAACTGTTTTTT	CASSQDRRQERFEKLFF	TRBJ1-4	.	TRBV4-2	.
TGTGCCAGCAGCTCCCCCTTCCTAGCCAAAAACATTCAGTACTTC	CASSSPFLAKNIQYF	TRBJ2-4	.	TRBV5-6	few
TGTGCCAGCAGCGTAGATAGCGGGAGATACAATGAGCAGTTCTTC	CASSVDSGRYNEQFF	TRBJ2-1	TRBD2	TRBV9	.
TGTGCCAGCACCCGAGGGGGGGCGTCCTACAATGAGCAGTTCTTC	CASTRGGASYNEQFF	TRBJ2-1	.	TRBV6-5	.
TGTGCCAGCCGACAGGGCCCCTACGAGCAGTACTTC	CASRQGPYEQYF	TRBJ2-7	TRBD1	TRBV6-5	.
TGTGCCAGCAGCCAAGATACGTTTGGGGCTCCTCATGGCTACACCTTC	CASSQDTFGAPHGYTF	TRBJ1-2	.	TRBV3-1/TRBV3-2	.